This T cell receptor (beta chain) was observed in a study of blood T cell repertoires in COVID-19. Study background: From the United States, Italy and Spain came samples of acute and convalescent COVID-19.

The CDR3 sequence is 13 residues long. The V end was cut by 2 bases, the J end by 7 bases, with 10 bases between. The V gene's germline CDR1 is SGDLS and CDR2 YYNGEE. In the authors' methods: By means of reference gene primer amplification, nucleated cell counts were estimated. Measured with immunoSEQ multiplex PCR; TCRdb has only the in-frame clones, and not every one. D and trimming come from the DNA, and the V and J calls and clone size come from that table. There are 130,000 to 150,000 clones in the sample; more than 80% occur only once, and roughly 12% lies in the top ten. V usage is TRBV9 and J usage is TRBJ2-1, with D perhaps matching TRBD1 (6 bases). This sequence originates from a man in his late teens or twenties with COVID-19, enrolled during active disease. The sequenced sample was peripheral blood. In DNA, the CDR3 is TGTGCCAGCAGCGTGACAGGAAGGAATGAGCAGTTCTTC. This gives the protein CASSVTGRNEQFF. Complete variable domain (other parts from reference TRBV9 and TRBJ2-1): DSGVTQTPKHLITATGQRVTLRCSPRSGDLSVYWYQQSLDQGLQFLIQYYNGEERAKGNILERFSAQQFPDLHSELNLSSLELGDSALYFCASSVTGRNEQFFGPGTRLTVL.